The source of this T cell receptor (beta chain) is a study of blood T cell repertoires in COVID-19. As for the study in general: Material from acute and convalescent COVID-19 was sourced from the United States, Italy and Spain. PBMCs, B-cell-depleted T cells, or T cells provided the cDNA or gDNA that made up the material.

Per the study methods: For nucleated cells, counts were estimated from reference gene primer amplification. Assay used: immunoSEQ multiplex PCR; TCRdb lists only in-frame clones, some missing. Clone size and the V and J calls come from that table; the DNA yielded D and trimming. The table shows about 67,000 clones, with over 80% occurring only once. The germline CDR1 and CDR2 sequences are SGHDT and YYEEEE. Trimming took 1 base from V and 3 from J; bases not matched to a gene: 10. The CDR3 consists of 17 residues. Sequencing was performed on peripheral blood. This sequence joins TRBV5-6 and TRBJ2-7; 10 nucleotides match TRBD2. The source is a man between 45 and 60 years old with active COVID-19. The CDR3 loop is CASSLMRLAGDFYEQYF. For the CDR3, the DNA is TGTGCCAGCAGCTTGATGCGGCTAGCGGGAGATTTCTACGAGCAGTACTTC. Full variable domain (outside the CDR3, taken from reference TRBV5-6 and TRBJ2-7): DAGVTQSPTHLIKTRGQQVTLRCSPKSGHDTVSWYQQALGQGPQFIFQYYEEEERQRGNFPDRFSGHQFPNYSSELNVNALLLGDSALYLCASSLMRLAGDFYEQYFGPGTRLTVT.